Described below is a single T cell receptor (beta chain) sequence and its context. Germline-derived CDR1 and CDR2 are LGHNT and FRNRAP. The germline V and J ends were trimmed by 10 bases and 0 bases, with 12 bases remaining between them. This CDR3 contains 13 residues. MiXCR was run by TCRdb on the 5' RACE reads, yielding one entry per CDR3 protein. The table lists nearly 200,000 distinct CDR3 sequences, 15% to 20% of them singletons, with over 35% in the top ten. This entry is derived from a study of identical twins. These data also formed part of another study, on T cells expressing NK-cell markers. From that paper: Researchers got TCR beta repertoires out of sorted CD3+CD56+NKG2C+, CD3+CD56+NKG2C- and CD3+CD56-NKG2C+ T cells.

The sequencing sample was made of CD8+ T cells sorted from blood. This TCR was recovered from a woman aged 18-29 years in good health. The chain employs TRBV12-5 and TRBJ1-1; D gene ambiguous. CDR3 sequence reads: CATRDNLNTEAFF. In DNA, the CDR3 is TGTGCTACCCGAGACAACCTGAACACTGAAGCTTTCTTT. The complete variable domain, with remaining parts taken from reference TRBV12-5 and TRBJ1-1, reads DARVTQTPRHKVTEMGQEVTMRCQPILGHNTVFWYRQTMMQGLELLAYFRNRAPLDDSGMPKDRFSAEMPDATLATLKIQPSEPRDSAVYFCATRDNLNTEAFFGQGTRLTVV.